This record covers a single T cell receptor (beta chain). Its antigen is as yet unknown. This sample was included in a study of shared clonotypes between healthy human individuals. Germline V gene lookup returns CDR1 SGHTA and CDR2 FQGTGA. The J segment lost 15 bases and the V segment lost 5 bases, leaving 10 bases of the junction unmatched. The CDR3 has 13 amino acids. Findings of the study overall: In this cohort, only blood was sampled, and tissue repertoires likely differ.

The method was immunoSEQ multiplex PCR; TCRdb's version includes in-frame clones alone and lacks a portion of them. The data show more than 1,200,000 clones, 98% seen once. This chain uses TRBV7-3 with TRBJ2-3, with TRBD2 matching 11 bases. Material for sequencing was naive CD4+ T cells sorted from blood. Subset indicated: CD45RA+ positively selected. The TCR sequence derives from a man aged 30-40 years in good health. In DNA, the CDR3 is TGTGCCAGCAGCGCCCTACTAGCGGGAGAAGTATATTTT. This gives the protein CASSALLAGEVYF.